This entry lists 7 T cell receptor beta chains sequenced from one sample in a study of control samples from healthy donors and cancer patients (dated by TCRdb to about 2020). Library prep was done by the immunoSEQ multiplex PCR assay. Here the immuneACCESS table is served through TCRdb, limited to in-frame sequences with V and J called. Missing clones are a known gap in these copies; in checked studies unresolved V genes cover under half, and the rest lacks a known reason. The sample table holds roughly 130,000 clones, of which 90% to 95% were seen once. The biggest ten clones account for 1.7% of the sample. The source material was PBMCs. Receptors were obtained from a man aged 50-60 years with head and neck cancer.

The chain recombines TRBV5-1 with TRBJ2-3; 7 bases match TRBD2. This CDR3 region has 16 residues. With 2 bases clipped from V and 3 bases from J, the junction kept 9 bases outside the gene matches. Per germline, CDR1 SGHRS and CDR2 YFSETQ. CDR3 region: CASSLGASGGTDTQYF. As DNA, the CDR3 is TGCGCCAGCAGCTTAGGAGCTAGCGGTGGGACAGATACGCAGTATTTT. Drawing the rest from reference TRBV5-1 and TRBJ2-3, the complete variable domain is KAGVTQTPRYLIKTRGQQVTLSCSPISGHRSVSWYQQTPGQGLQFLFEYFSETQRNKGNFPGRFSGRQFSNSRSEMNVSTLELGDSALYLCASSLGASGGTDTQYFGPGTRLTVL.

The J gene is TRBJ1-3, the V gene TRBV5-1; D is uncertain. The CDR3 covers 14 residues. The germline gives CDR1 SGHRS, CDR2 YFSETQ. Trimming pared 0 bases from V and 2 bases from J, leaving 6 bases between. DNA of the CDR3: TGCGCCAGCAGCTTGGCCGGGACTGGAAACACCATATATTTT. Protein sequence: CASSLAGTGNTIYF.

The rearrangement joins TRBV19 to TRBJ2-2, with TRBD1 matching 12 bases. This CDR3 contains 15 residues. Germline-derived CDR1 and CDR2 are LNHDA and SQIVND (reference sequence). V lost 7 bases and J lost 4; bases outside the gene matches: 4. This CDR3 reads CASTGQGAFTGELFF. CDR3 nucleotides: TGTGCCAGTACGGGACAGGGGGCGTTCACCGGGGAGCTGTTTTTT. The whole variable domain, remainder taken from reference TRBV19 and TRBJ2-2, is DGGITQSPKYLFRKEGQNVTLSCEQNLNHDAMYWYRQDPGQGLRLIYYSQIVNDFQKGDIAEGYSVSREKKESFPLTVTSAQKNPTAFYLCASTGQGAFTGELFFGEGSRLTVL.

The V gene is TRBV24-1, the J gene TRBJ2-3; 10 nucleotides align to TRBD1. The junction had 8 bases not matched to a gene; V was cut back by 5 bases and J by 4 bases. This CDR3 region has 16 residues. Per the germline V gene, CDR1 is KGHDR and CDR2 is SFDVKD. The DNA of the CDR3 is TGTGCCACCAGTGGTACCGGGACAGGGGTATCAGATACGCAGTATTTT. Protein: CATSGTGTGVSDTQYF.

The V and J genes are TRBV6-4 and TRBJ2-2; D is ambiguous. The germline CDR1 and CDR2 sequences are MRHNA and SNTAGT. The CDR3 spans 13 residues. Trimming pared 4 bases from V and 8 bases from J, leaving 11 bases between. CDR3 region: CASSASDGGELFF. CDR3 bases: TGTGCCAGCAGTGCCTCGGATGGGGGGGAGCTGTTTTTT.

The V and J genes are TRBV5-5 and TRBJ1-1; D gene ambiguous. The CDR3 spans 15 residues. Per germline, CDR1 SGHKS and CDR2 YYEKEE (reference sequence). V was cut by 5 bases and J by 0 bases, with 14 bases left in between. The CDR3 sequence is CASRTMTVMNTEAFF. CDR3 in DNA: TGTGCCAGCAGAACGATGACGGTCATGAACACTGAAGCTTTCTTT.

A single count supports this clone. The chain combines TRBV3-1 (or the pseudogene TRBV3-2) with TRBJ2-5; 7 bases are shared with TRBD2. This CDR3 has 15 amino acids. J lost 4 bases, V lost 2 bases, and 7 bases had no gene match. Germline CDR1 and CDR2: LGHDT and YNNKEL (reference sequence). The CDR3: CASSQLGGERETQYF. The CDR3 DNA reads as TGTGCCAGCAGCCAACTGGGAGGGGAGCGAGAGACCCAGTACTTC.